This T cell receptor beta chain was identified in a study of blood T cells in healthy people across ages. There were healthy Caucasian individuals from Russia, aged about 6 to 100, serving as donors. Researchers isolated at least 6.5 million PBMCs per sample. A second PCR, run for roughly 7 to 12 cycles, used a sample-barcoded 5' primer plus a J-beta primer mix. The authors tagged each cDNA molecule using a template-switch adaptor with 12 random nucleotides. Using its own MiXCR run on the 5' RACE reads, TCRdb lists one record per CDR3 protein. Of over 1,500,000 distinct CDR3 sequences listed, about two fifths are singletons. Trimming cost V 1 base and J 10 bases, with 14 bases left between them. In germline, CDR1 is SGHTA, CDR2 FQGTGA. This CDR3 contains 14 residues.

Sequenced sample: blood. The rearrangement uses TRBV7-3 and TRBJ2-1; a possible D gene is TRBD2 (7 bases). The TCR comes from a human donor in good health. CDR3 sequence: CASSLRGGADEQFF. The DNA for the CDR3 is TGTGCCAGCAGCTTAAGAGGGGGGGCCGACGAGCAGTTCTTC.